This paragraph covers one T cell receptor beta chain sequence. The study ran its PCR with 60 Vbeta and 13 Jbeta primers. Here immunoSEQ multiplex PCR was the method, and the copy in TCRdb shows in-frame clones only, minus some. Its clone listing holds approximately 45,000 clones. The CDR3 is 15 residues long. The germline gives CDR1 MNHNS, CDR2 SASEGT. Unmatched junction bases numbered 8, after V lost 7 bases and J lost 2 bases. These data come from a study of cytomegalovirus exposure and HLA in healthy donors. The sequenced sample consisted of PBMCs. This sequence joins TRBV6-1 and TRBJ2-7; 10 nucleotides agree with TRBD1. This clonotype was obtained from a woman aged 40 to 50 in good health and CMV-seronegative. CDR3 amino acids: CASITGTGVAYEQYF. For the CDR3, the DNA is TGTGCCAGCATCACCGGGACAGGGGTCGCCTACGAGCAGTACTTC.